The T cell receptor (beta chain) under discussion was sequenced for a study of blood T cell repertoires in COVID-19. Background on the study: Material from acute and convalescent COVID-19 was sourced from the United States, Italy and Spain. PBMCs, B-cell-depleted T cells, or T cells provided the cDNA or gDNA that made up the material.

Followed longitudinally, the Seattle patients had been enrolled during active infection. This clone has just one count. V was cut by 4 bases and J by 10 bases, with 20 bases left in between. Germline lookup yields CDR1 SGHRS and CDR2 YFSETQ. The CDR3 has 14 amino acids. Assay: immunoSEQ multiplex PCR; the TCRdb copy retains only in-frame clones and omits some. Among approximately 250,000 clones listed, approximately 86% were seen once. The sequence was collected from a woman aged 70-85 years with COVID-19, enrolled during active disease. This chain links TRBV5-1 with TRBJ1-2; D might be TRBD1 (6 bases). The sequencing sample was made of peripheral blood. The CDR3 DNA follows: TGCGCCAGCAGCCCCTCCGGGACAACAATGGACTACACCTTC. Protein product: CASSPSGTTMDYTF. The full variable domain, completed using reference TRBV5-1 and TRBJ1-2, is KAGVTQTPRYLIKTRGQQVTLSCSPISGHRSVSWYQQTPGQGLQFLFEYFSETQRNKGNFPGRFSGRQFSNSRSEMNVSTLELGDSALYLCASSPSGTTMDYTFGSGTRLTVV.